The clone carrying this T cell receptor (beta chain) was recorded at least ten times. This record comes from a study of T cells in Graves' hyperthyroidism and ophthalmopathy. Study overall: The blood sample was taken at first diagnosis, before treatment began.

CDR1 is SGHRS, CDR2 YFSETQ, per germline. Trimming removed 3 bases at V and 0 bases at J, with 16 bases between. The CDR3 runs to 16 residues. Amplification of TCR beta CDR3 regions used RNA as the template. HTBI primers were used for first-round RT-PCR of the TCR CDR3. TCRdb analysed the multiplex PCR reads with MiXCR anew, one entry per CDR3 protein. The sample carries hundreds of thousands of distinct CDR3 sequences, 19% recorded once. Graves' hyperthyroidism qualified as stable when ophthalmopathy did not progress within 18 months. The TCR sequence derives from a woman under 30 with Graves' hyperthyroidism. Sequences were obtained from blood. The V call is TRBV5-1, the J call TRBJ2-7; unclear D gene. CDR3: CASSSINDDCSYEQYF. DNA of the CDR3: TGCGCCAGCAGCTCGATAAACGACGACTGCTCCTACGAGCAGTACTTC.